This T cell receptor beta chain was captured by sequencing in a study of cytomegalovirus exposure and HLA in healthy donors. Germline V gene sequence: CDR1 KGHSH, CDR2 LQKENI. CDR3 size: 15 residues. Primers for the PCR totalled 60 Vbeta and 13 Jbeta. Sequencing used immunoSEQ multiplex PCR; TCRdb keeps in-frame clones, though not all of them. This table has 120,000 to 150,000 clones, 60% to 85% appearing once. Of note for this clone: The junction differs from germline at one of its ends, possibly a read error.

The TCR comes from a man aged 35-49 years in good health and CMV-seropositive. The chain recombines TRBV18 with TRBJ2-3, with D possibly being TRBD1 (6 bases). Material: PBMCs. The CDR3 is CASPPRQENTDTQYF. CDR3 coding DNA: TGTGCCAGCCCACCGAGACAGGAGAACACAGATACGCAGTATTTT.